This paragraph covers one T cell receptor beta chain sequence. Its antigen is unidentified. This sample stems from a study of cytomegalovirus exposure and HLA in healthy donors. General study results and limits: There was a cluster of highly shared sequence variants that was likely a sequencing artifact.

The PCR contained 60 Vbeta and 13 Jbeta primers. The table came from immunoSEQ multiplex PCR; TCRdb's copy has only in-frame clones and leaves some out. The sample has about 170,000 clones, about 85% seen once. V lost 5 bases, J lost 4 bases, and 15 bases lay in between. CDR1 MGHRA and CDR2 YSYEKL come from the germline V gene. The CDR3 totals 15 residues. When sampled, the donors appeared nominally healthy, though they likely had unrecorded immune exposures. This clonotype was obtained from a man younger than 45 in good health and CMV-seropositive. The sequenced sample was PBMCs. V is TRBV4-1 and J is TRBJ2-1, with D possibly matching TRBD2 (6 bases). CDR3 protein: CASSSLAVSYNEQFF. In nucleotides, the CDR3 is TGCGCCAGCAGCTCATTAGCGGTCTCTTACAATGAGCAGTTCTTC.